This note documents a single T cell receptor (beta chain) sequence. The specificity of this receptor is unknown. Base qualities are not provided; no much larger clone lies one nucleotide away. The method was the immunoSEQ multiplex PCR assay. TCRdb took this table from immuneACCESS and kept in-frame rearrangements with V and J called. Such tables lack part of the clones; where checked against another copy, unresolved V genes explain under half of the gap, and the rest is unexplained. The sample yields roughly 410,000 clones; just under 95% were counted once. The top ten hold approximately 0.02% of the sample. The record originates from a study of shared T cell receptors in the human thymus (dated by TCRdb to about 2021). Background on the whole study: The study examined how self-reactive, shared T-cell receptor alpha chains are generated in the human thymus.

The CDR3 runs 13 residues from the cysteine to the phenylalanine. Of all the DNA, just the CDR3 is kept, 39 bases in frame from base 1. CDR1 and CDR2 are drawn from the germline V gene: SGDLS, YYNGEE. V is pared back by 0 bases and J by 7 bases, with 11 bases lying between the germline termini. Material for sequencing was thymocytes. The chain couples TRBV9 to TRBJ2-7; a tentative D match to TRBD2 spans 5 bases. The sequence was collected from a human donor. The sequence in DNA is TGTGCCAGCAGCGTAGGGGATAGAGGGGAGCAGTACTTC. The translation is CASSVGDRGEQYF. Where the CDR3 stops, the reference TRBV9 and TRBJ2-7 genes take over; the full variable domain is DSGVTQTPKHLITATGQRVTLRCSPRSGDLSVYWYQQSLDQGLQFLIQYYNGEERAKGNILERFSAQQFPDLHSELNLSSLELGDSALYFCASSVGDRGEQYFGPGTRLTVT.